A single sample is the source of the 2 T cell receptor beta chains below, sequenced in a study of T cell clonality in common variable immunodeficiency. Only in-frame clones appear in the TCRdb table, and some are missing; sequencing was by immunoSEQ multiplex PCR. The sample contains tens of thousands of clones, none of them singletons. Input material: peripheral blood mononuclear cells. The receptors derive from a person aged 18 to 75 in good health.

Note on this clone: Sequencing ends 3 residues short of the CDR3 end; the germline J gene provides the rest. The chain carries TRBV14 and TRBJ2-5, with 7 bases matching TRBD2. CDR1 is SGHDN, CDR2 FVKESK, per germline. V shed 0 bases, J shed 6 bases, and the junction held 10 bases outside the gene matches. There are 16 residues in the CDR3. Incomplete CDR3 DNA: TGTGCCAGCAGCCAAGATAATCGGGGGGAGGGGAAGACC. Translating it yields CASSQDNRGEGKT. The whole CDR3 reads CASSQDNRGEGKTQYF.

This clone has ten or more counts. The sequence runs out 3 residues before the end of the CDR3; the remainder is reconstructed from the germline J gene. The chain is built from TRBV4-1 and TRBJ2-2, with TRBD2 as a possible D gene (6 bases). The CDR3 is 16 amino acids. V lost 1 base to trimming and J lost 7 bases, with 16 bases between them. Per germline, CDR1 MGHRA and CDR2 YSYEKL. The part of the CDR3 DNA that was read is TGCGCCAGCAGCCAAGCCAGCCTTGGGGGGAGCGGGGAG. Its protein product is CASSQASLGGSGE. In full, the CDR3 reads CASSQASLGGSGELFF.